The T cell receptor beta chain described here comes from a study of shared clonotypes between healthy human individuals. Study-level information: Each donor contributed plates that comprised three CD4 naive, three CD4 memory, two CD8 naive and one CD8 memory. General study points: Relative to their counterparts shared across all four donors, non-shared clonotypes exhibited diminished generation probabilities.

Sequencing was performed with immunoSEQ multiplex PCR; in TCRdb, only in-frame clones are kept and a portion is missing. Seen here are 650,000 to 750,000 clones, roughly 70% observed once, and the top ten hold approximately 1.8%. The V gene end was trimmed by 2 bases and the J gene end by 5 bases; junction bases not matched to a gene: 10. The CDR3 loop spans 17 amino acids. Looked up from germline, CDR1 is MDHEN and CDR2 is SYDVKM. Investigators divided CD4+ cells into CD45RA+ naive and CD45RA-negative memory subsets. A remark on this clone: No antigen is known for it.

The TCR sequence derives from a woman aged 30 to 39 in good health. The gene calls are TRBV28 and TRBJ2-7; 12 bases are a match to TRBD2. The sample taken for sequencing was memory CD4+ T cells sorted from blood. Subset described: CD45RA-negative fraction. CDR3 DNA sequence: TGTGCCAGCAGTTTAGGTCTAGCGGGAGGGCCTAGGGACGAGCAGTACTTC. It is translated as CASSLGLAGGPRDEQYF.